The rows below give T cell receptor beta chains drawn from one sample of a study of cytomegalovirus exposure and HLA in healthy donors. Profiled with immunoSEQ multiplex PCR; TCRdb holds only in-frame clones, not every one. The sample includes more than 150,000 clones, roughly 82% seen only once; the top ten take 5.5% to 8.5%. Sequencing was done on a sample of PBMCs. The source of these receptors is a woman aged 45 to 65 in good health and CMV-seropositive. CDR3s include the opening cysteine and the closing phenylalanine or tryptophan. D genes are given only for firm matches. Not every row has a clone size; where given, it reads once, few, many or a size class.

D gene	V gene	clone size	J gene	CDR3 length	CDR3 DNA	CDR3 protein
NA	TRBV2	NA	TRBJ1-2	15	TGTGCCAGCAGTGAATCTTGGGACTCTAACTATGGCTACACCTTC	CASSESWDSNYGYTF
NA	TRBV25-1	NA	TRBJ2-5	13	TGTGCCAGCAGTGTTGCAGGGTCGGAGACCCAGTACTTC	CASSVAGSETQYF
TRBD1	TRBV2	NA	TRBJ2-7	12	TGTGCCACCCAGGGACAGTCCTACGAGCAGTACTTC	CATQGQSYEQYF
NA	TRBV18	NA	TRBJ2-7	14	TGTGCCAGCTCTAAGATAGGCCAGGCCTACGAGCAGTACTTC	CASSKIGQAYEQYF
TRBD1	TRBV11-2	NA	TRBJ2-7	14	TGTGCCAGCAGCTTTGGACAGGGCCTTTACGAGCAGTACTTC	CASSFGQGLYEQYF
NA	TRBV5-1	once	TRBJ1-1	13	TGCGCCAGCAGCCCACTCATGAACACTGAAGCTTTCTTT	CASSPLMNTEAFF
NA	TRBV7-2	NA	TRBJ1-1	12	TGTGCCAGCAGTCAACCCGGGTGGGAAGCTTTCTTT	CASSQPGWEAFF
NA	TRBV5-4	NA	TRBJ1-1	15	TGTGCCAGCAGCTCGCTGGGGGCTGTGGCCACTGAAGCTTTCTTT	CASSSLGAVATEAFF
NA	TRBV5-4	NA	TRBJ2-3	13	TGTGCCAGCAGCGCCGCACTAGCAGATACGCAGTATTTT	CASSAALADTQYF
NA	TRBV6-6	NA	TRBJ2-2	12	TGTGCCAGCAGACCACCCGGGGGGGAGCTGTTTTTT	CASRPPGGELFF
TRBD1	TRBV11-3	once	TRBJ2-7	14	TGTGCCAGCAGCTTAAGACAGGGGAGCGACGAGCAGTACTTC	CASSLRQGSDEQYF
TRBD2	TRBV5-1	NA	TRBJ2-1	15	TGCGCCAGCAGCTTGGTTAGCGGGGAGTACAATGAGCAGTTCTTC	CASSLVSGEYNEQFF
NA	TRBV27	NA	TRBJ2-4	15	TGTGCCAGCAGTTACAACAGGGCCCTCGTGCACATTCAGTACTTC	CASSYNRALVHIQYF
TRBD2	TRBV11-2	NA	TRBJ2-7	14	TGTGCCAGCAGCTTAGCGGGACTAGGAAACAAGCAGTACTTC	CASSLAGLGNKQYF
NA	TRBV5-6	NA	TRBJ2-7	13	TGTGCCAGCACCCCAGCAGGGGCCCACGAGCAGTACTTC	CASTPAGAHEQYF
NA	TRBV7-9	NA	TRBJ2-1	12	TGTGCCAGCACCACAGGGCGGTCCGAGCAGTTCTTC	CASTTGRSEQFF
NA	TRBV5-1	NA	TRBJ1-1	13	TGCGCCAGCAGCTTGGAAGTGCGTTCTGAAGCTTTCTTT	CASSLEVRSEAFF
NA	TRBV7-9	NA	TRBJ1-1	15	TGTGCCAGCAGCTTAGCAACAGGGTTGATAAGGGGAGCTTTCTTT	CASSLATGLIRGAFF
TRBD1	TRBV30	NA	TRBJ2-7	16	TGTGCCTGGAGTCCCCTCCCGGGACAGGGTTTTTACGAGCAGTACTTC	CAWSPLPGQGFYEQYF
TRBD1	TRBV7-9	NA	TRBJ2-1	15	TGTGCCAGCAGCCTGGGGGACAGGGGCTACAATGAGCAGTTCTTC	CASSLGDRGYNEQFF
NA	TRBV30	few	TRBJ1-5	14	TGTGCCTGGAGTACAGGAATAAGCAATCAGCCCCAGCATTTT	CAWSTGISNQPQHF
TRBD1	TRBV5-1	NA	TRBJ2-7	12	TGCGCCAGCAGCTCTGACAGGGTGGGGCAGTACTTC	CASSSDRVGQYF
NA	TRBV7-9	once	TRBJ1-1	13	TGTGCCAGCAGCTTAGCGGTCAGAAATGAAGCTTTCTTT	CASSLAVRNEAFF
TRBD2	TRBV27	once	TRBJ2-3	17	TGTGCCAGCAGTTTATCGGCTAGCGGGGGCAAGTTAAGTACGCAGTATTTT	CASSLSASGGKLSTQYF
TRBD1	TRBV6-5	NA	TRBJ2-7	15	TGTGCCAGCAGTTACAAGACAGGGTACCCCTACGAGCAGTACTTC	CASSYKTGYPYEQYF
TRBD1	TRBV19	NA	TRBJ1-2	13	TGTGCCAGTAGTGTGACAGGGGACTATGGCTACACCTTC	CASSVTGDYGYTF
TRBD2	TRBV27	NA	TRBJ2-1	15	TGTGCCAGCAGTCCCCCTAGCGGGGGGTACAATGAGCAGTTCTTC	CASSPPSGGYNEQFF
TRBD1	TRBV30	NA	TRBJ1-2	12	TGTGCCTGGGCTACAGGGGGTTGGGGCTACACCTTC	CAWATGGWGYTF
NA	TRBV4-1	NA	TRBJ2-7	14	TGCGCCAGCAGCCAAGATACAGGGCCCTACGAGCAGTACTTC	CASSQDTGPYEQYF
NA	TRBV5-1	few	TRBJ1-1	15	TGCGCCAGCAGCTTGTATGGCAGCAGGGAAACTGAAGCTTTCTTT	CASSLYGSRETEAFF
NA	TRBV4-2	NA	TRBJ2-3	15	TGTGCCAGCAGCCGTGACGGGGGAGTGGGAGATACGCAGTATTTT	CASSRDGGVGDTQYF
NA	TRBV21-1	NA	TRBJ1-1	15	TGTGCCAGCTTTTTACCGGGACAGGGTATGGAGGAAGCTTTCTTT	CASFLPGQGMEEAFF
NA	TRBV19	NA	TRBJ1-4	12	TGTGCCACCCGGTTACCTAATGAAAAACTGTTTTTT	CATRLPNEKLFF
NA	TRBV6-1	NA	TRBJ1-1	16	TGTGCCAGCAGTGAATTTGGGAGGGGAGCGAGCACTGAAGCTTTCTTT	CASSEFGRGASTEAFF